What follows are 30 T cell receptor beta chains derived from one specimen sequenced in a study of T-cell reconstitution after alpha-beta-depleted transplantation in children. The library targeted TCRbeta and was prepared with unique molecular identifiers. In TCRdb, the PCR reads were re-called with MiXCR into one record per CDR3 protein. Here the sample spans roughly 500,000 distinct CDR3 sequences, approximately 12% being singletons. The material sequenced was PBMCs from the stem cell graft donor, taken from the stem cell graft. All receptors derive from a human donor who donated a stem cell graft to a child with combined immunodeficiency.

The chain is built from TRBV6-1 and TRBJ2-1; 7 nucleotides line up with TRBD1. This CDR3 contains 15 residues. Losses at the gene ends were 7 bases for V and 4 bases for J; bases not matched to a gene: 10. CDR1 is MNHNS, CDR2 SASEGT, per germline. The CDR3 protein is CASTPRQGVYNEQFF. CDR3 nucleotides: TGTGCCAGCACCCCCCGACAGGGAGTTTACAATGAGCAGTTCTTC.

This chain connects TRBV10-3 to TRBJ2-7; TRBD1 might be the D (5 bases). Germline CDR1 and CDR2: ENHRY and SYGVKD. V dropped 8 bases and J dropped 3 bases, with 11 bases sitting between them. The CDR3 extends over 12 amino acids. CDR3 sequence: CAIAPRDYEQYF. The CDR3 DNA follows: TGTGCCATCGCACCCAGGGACTACGAGCAGTACTTC.

This clonotype was recorded at least ten times. The chain employs TRBV20-1 and TRBJ2-6; D is possibly TRBD1 (6 bases). Germline-derived CDR1 and CDR2 are DFQATT and SNEGSKA (reference sequence). Deletions cut 6 bases from V and 0 bases from J, with 21 bases between. This CDR3 has 18 residues. CDR3 sequence reads: CSARDRDIYSSGANVLTF. For the CDR3, the DNA is TGCAGTGCCCGCGACCGGGACATCTATTCCTCTGGGGCCAACGTCCTGACTTTC.

The sample holds a few counts of this clonotype. This sequence joins TRBV5-4 and TRBJ1-3; TRBD1 might be the D (5 bases). Between the trimmed V and J ends, which lost 0 bases and 3 bases, there was a span of 16 bases. The CDR3 sequence is 17 residues long. CDR1 is SGHNT, CDR2 YYREEE, per germline (reference sequence). CDR3 protein: CASSLGSVGVHGNTIYF. The CDR3 DNA follows: TGTGCCAGCAGCTTGGGGAGTGTAGGGGTGCATGGAAACACCATATATTTT.

This clonotype showed up just a few times. This rearrangement joins TRBV18 to TRBJ2-5; 9 nucleotides line up with TRBD2. The CDR3 sequence is 15 residues long. Germline-derived CDR1 and CDR2 are KGHSH and LQKENI. V was clipped by 3 bases and J by 4 bases; unmatched bases: 6. DNA of the CDR3: TGTGCCAGCTCACCGGGAGATAGCGGGAGAGAGACCCAGTACTTC. Translating it yields CASSPGDSGRETQYF.

This clonotype was observed a handful of times. The V and J genes are TRBV7-2 and TRBJ2-7, with a tentative D call TRBD2 (5 bases). The CDR3 sequence is 15 residues long. Germline CDR1 reads SGHTA; CDR2 reads FQGNSA. V lost 5 bases and J lost 7, with 21 bases in between. Written as DNA, the CDR3 is TGTGCCAGCAGCAAAGAGGCGGGTTCCTCTTTGGAGCAGTACTTC. This encodes CASSKEAGSSLEQYF. Complete variable domain (other parts from reference TRBV7-2 and TRBJ2-7): GAGVSQSPSNKVTEKGKDVELRCDPISGHTALYWYRQSLGQGLEFLIYFQGNSAPDKSGLPSDRFSAERTGGSVSTLTIQRTQQEDSAVYLCASSKEAGSSLEQYFGPGTRLTVT.

This clonotype appeared many times. V is TRBV7-6 and J is TRBJ2-4; 7 bases line up with TRBD1. This CDR3 contains 14 residues. Germline V gene lookup returns CDR1 SGHVS and CDR2 FNYEAQ. J was trimmed by 9 bases and V by 5 bases; bases with no gene match: 10. The CDR3 sequence is CASSPTGVSVIQYF. The CDR3 DNA is TGTGCCAGCAGCCCCACAGGGGTATCGGTCATTCAGTACTTC.

This clonotype has a count of ten or more. This chain joins TRBV29-1 and TRBJ1-2; tentative D call: TRBD1 (5 bases). The CDR3 spans 15 residues. The germline V gene has CDR1 SQVTM and CDR2 ANQGSEA. Trimming removed 6 bases at V and 4 bases at J, with 21 bases between. The CDR3 region is CSVLLGLSGSYGYTF. In nucleotides, the CDR3 is TGCAGCGTACTACTGGGGCTAAGCGGAAGCTATGGCTACACCTTC.

This clonotype has a handful of counts. The chain employs TRBV9 and TRBJ2-7; possibly TRBD1 for D (5 bases). CDR3 length equals 14 residues. V was pared by 0 bases and J by 5 bases, with 12 bases between. In germline, CDR1 is SGDLS, CDR2 YYNGEE. CDR3 region: CASSVAGNVDEQYF. Written as DNA, the CDR3 is TGTGCCAGCAGCGTAGCAGGGAACGTCGACGAGCAGTACTTC.

This clonotype has only a few counts. This rearrangement joins TRBV12-3 or TRBV12-4 to TRBJ2-2, with D uncertain. Deletions cut 4 bases from V and 6 bases from J, with 6 bases between. This CDR3 region has 12 residues. CDR3 nucleotides: TGTGCCAGCAGTTCCTTAGCCGGGGAGCTGTTTTTT. Amino acids: CASSSLAGELFF.

This clonotype has only one observation. The chain couples TRBV4-3 to TRBJ2-5, with no clear D. The CDR3 spans 17 residues. Germline-derived CDR1 and CDR2 are LGHNA and YSLEER. The germline V and J ends were trimmed by 0 bases and 4 bases, with 18 bases remaining between them. The CDR3 region has the DNA TGCGCCAGCAGCCAAGATAGGGCTACCCCAATGGGAGAGACCCAGTACTTC. This sequence encodes CASSQDRATPMGETQYF.

This clonotype was counted ten times or more. This chain connects TRBV6-1 to TRBJ2-5, with TRBD2 matching 14 bases. V lost 9 bases, J lost 5 bases, and 5 bases stayed unmatched. The CDR3 runs to 14 residues. Germline CDR1 and CDR2: MNHNS and SASEGT. In nucleotides, the CDR3 is TGTGCCAGTAGACTAGCGGGAGGGGGGGAGACCCAGTACTTC. It encodes CASRLAGGGETQYF.

This chain uses TRBV7-2 with TRBJ2-2; 8 nucleotides match TRBD1. CDR1 is SGHTA and CDR2 is FQGNSA in the germline V gene. The length of the CDR3 is 15 residues. The V gene end was trimmed by 5 bases and the J gene end by 5 bases; junction bases not matched to a gene: 7. The CDR3 DNA sequence: TGTGCCAGCAGCACCCTGACAGGGGCAACCGGGGAGCTGTTTTTT. Translated, it gives CASSTLTGATGELFF.

The rearrangement joins TRBV2 to TRBJ2-5, with 8 bases that match TRBD2. Germline CDR1 SNHLY, CDR2 FYNNEI. Unmatched junction bases numbered 3, after V lost 5 bases and J lost 4 bases. This CDR3 region has 13 residues. CDR3 loop: CASSRLARETQYF. Here the CDR3 DNA reads TGTGCCAGCAGTCGACTAGCGAGAGAGACCCAGTACTTC.

This clonotype came up a few times. The chain carries TRBV3-1 and TRBJ2-5, with TRBD2 matching over 11 bases. This CDR3 has 18 amino acids. The germline V gene encodes CDR1 LGHDT and CDR2 YNNKEL (reference sequence). V gave up 4 bases and J gave up 3 bases; unmatched junction bases: 13. In nucleotides, the CDR3 is TGTGCCAGCAGCCCGGGGACAGGGCTAGCGGGAGGCAAAGAGACCCAGTACTTC. The encoded protein is CASSPGTGLAGGKETQYF.

There are a few counts of this clonotype. J is TRBJ1-1 and V is TRBV12-3 or TRBV12-4, with D hard to call. The CDR3 loop spans 14 amino acids. The V and J ends lost 3 bases and 1 base respectively, with 9 bases between them. DNA for the CDR3: TGTGCCAGCAGTTTTAATGAAGGGAACACTGAAGCTTTCTTT. This translates into CASSFNEGNTEAFF.

The rearrangement links TRBV13 to TRBJ2-7, with D possibly being TRBD2 (5 bases). The CDR3 has 16 residues. The germline CDR1 and CDR2 sequences are PRHDT and FYEKMQ (reference sequence). Trimming left V 2 bases short and J 0 bases short, with 14 bases between. The CDR3 coding sequence is TGTGCCAGCAGCTTAAGGTCGGGGAATCGCTCCTACGAGCAGTACTTC. As protein: CASSLRSGNRSYEQYF.

The chain uses TRBV19 and TRBJ1-1; D not resolved. V dropped 2 bases and J dropped 13 bases, with 11 bases sitting between them. The CDR3 is 11 amino acids. Germline V gene lookup returns CDR1 LNHDA and CDR2 SQIVND (reference sequence). DNA for the CDR3: TGTGCCAGTAGTATACGGATGTACAATTTCTTT. Translated: CASSIRMYNFF.

V and J are TRBV7-9 and TRBJ2-6, with 9 bases lining up with TRBD1. Per the germline V gene, CDR1 is SEHNR and CDR2 is FQNEAQ (reference sequence). This CDR3 has 15 amino acids. J gave up 2 bases and V 6 bases, and 2 bases lay outside the gene matches. CDR3 sequence: CASRTGGTGANVLTF. DNA of the CDR3: TGTGCCAGCAGGACAGGGGGGACTGGGGCCAACGTCCTGACTTTC.

The genes are TRBV5-1 and TRBJ2-2, with a weak D call TRBD2 (6 bases). Germline lookup yields CDR1 SGHRS and CDR2 YFSETQ. This CDR3 spans 16 amino acids. V was cut by 4 bases and J by 1 base, with 14 bases left in between. DNA of the CDR3: TGCGCCAGCAGCCGCGGGGTAGCGGAGAACACCGGGGAGCTGTTTTTT. Its protein product is CASSRGVAENTGELFF.

This clonotype turned up a few times. The rearrangement joins TRBV7-9 to TRBJ2-7, with D unclear. Germline-derived CDR1 and CDR2 are SEHNR and FQNEAQ (reference sequence). V lost 5 bases and J 5 bases, leaving 13 bases between the germline ends. The CDR3 runs to 13 residues. The CDR3 coding sequence is TGTGCCAGCAGCCCCCTCCGGGCTGACGAGCAGTACTTC. This encodes CASSPLRADEQYF.

The rearrangement links TRBV29-1 to TRBJ2-6; the D gene is possibly TRBD1 (5 bases). This CDR3 contains 14 residues. From germline, CDR1 is SQVTM and CDR2 ANQGSEA. Trimming pared 6 bases from V and 4 bases from J, leaving 13 bases between. The CDR3 sequence: CSVRSGLGANVLTF. CDR3 DNA sequence: TGCAGCGTCCGCTCAGGGTTGGGGGCCAACGTCCTGACTTTC. Using reference TRBV29-1 and TRBJ2-6 for the parts outside the CDR3, the full variable domain is SAVISQKPSRDICQRGTSLTIQCQVDSQVTMMFWYRQQPGQSLTLIATANQGSEATYESGFVIDKFPISRPNLTFSTLTVSNMSPEDSSIYLCSVRSGLGANVLTFGAGSRLTVL.

This chain links TRBV7-2 with TRBJ1-1; D may be TRBD1 (5 bases). The CDR3 length is 15 residues. V was pared by 5 bases and J by 0 bases, with 13 bases between. From germline, CDR1 is SGHTA and CDR2 FQGNSA. The CDR3 sequence: CASSQTAVMNTEAFF. As DNA, the CDR3 is TGTGCCAGCAGCCAGACAGCCGTCATGAACACTGAAGCTTTCTTT.

The chain links TRBV10-3 to TRBJ1-2; a weak D match, TRBD1 (6 bases). The germline V and J ends were trimmed by 6 bases and 5 bases, with 10 bases remaining between them. CDR3 size: 12 residues. CDR1 and CDR2 from the germline V gene are ENHRY and SYGVKD. The DNA of the CDR3 is TGTGCCATCAGGACAACAGGGTATGGCTACACCTTC. Protein sequence: CAIRTTGYGYTF.

This chain connects TRBV5-1 to TRBJ2-7; 12 nucleotides match TRBD2. J was trimmed by 2 bases and V by 6 bases; bases with no gene match: 3. This CDR3 has 14 amino acids. The germline CDR1 and CDR2 sequences are SGHRS and YFSETQ. The CDR3 nucleotides read TGCGCCAGCACCCGGACTAGCGGGGCCTACGAGCAGTACTTC. This encodes CASTRTSGAYEQYF. Combining the CDR3 with reference TRBV5-1 and TRBJ2-7 gives the whole variable domain KAGVTQTPRYLIKTRGQQVTLSCSPISGHRSVSWYQQTPGQGLQFLFEYFSETQRNKGNFPGRFSGRQFSNSRSEMNVSTLELGDSALYLCASTRTSGAYEQYFGPGTRLTVT.

The chain couples TRBV7-2 to TRBJ1-6; D unresolved. The CDR3 is 15 residues long. Germline lookup yields CDR1 SGHTA and CDR2 FQGNSA. The germline V and J ends were trimmed by 6 bases and 5 bases, with 14 bases remaining between them. Here the CDR3 DNA reads TGTGCCAGCAGATATGACGTCTTAAATAATTCACCCCTCCACTTT. Encoded protein: CASRYDVLNNSPLHF. The full variable domain, completed using reference TRBV7-2 and TRBJ1-6, is GAGVSQSPSNKVTEKGKDVELRCDPISGHTALYWYRQSLGQGLEFLIYFQGNSAPDKSGLPSDRFSAERTGGSVSTLTIQRTQQEDSAVYLCASRYDVLNNSPLHFGNGTRLTVT.

This clonotype has a handful of counts. The CDR3 DNA is TGTGCCAGCAGTTACCCGAACCCCCGGGCCCCAAATCCCGGGGAGCTGTTTTTT. This translates into CASSYPNPRAPNPGELFF. The genes are TRBV6-5 and TRBJ2-2, with unresolved D. CDR3 length equals 18 residues. In germline, CDR1 is MNHEY, CDR2 SVGAGI. V was clipped by 2 bases and J by 6 bases, with 22 bases between them.

This chain joins TRBV20-1 and TRBJ1-4; D possibly corresponds to TRBD1 (5 bases). V was clipped by 3 bases and J by 3 bases, with 14 bases between them. The CDR3 runs to 15 residues. Per the germline V gene, CDR1 is DFQATT and CDR2 is SNEGSKA (reference sequence). In DNA, the CDR3 is TGCAGTGCTAGCTGGCAGGGAGGGCCTAATGAAAAACTGTTTTTT. Its translation is CSASWQGGPNEKLFF.

This clonotype was detected ten times or more. This chain joins TRBV12-3 or TRBV12-4 and TRBJ2-3; TRBD2 aligns across 14 bases. V gave up 5 bases and J gave up 8 bases; unmatched junction bases: 3. The CDR3 extends over 14 amino acids. This chain's CDR3 is CASSRTSGRTTQYF. DNA for the CDR3: TGTGCCAGCAGTCGGACTAGCGGGAGGACTACGCAGTATTTT.

This sequence joins TRBV7-8 and TRBJ2-7, with 8 bases lining up with TRBD1. The V gene's germline CDR1 is SGHVS and CDR2 FQNEAQ. The CDR3 length is 15 residues. V lost 4 bases and J lost 7; bases outside the gene matches: 12. The DNA of the CDR3 is TGTGCCAGCAGCTCCTGGGGACAGGATTCATGGGAGCAGTACTTC. It yields the protein CASSSWGQDSWEQYF.